In its sample, the clone carrying this TCR beta chain was seen once. Its antigen remains unknown. The source of the sample is a study of T cell responses to AZD1222 COVID-19 vaccine. General observations from the study: The donors showed a predominance of white British ancestry and of females, with possible underestimation of clonal diversity.

The method was immunoSEQ multiplex PCR; TCRdb's version includes in-frame clones alone and lacks a portion of them. Of approximately 73,000 clones listed, over 80% are singletons. The sample was peripheral blood, taken on day 0 of AZD1222 vaccination. This sequence originates from an adult in good health.

For the CDR3, the DNA is TGCGCCAGCAGCCAAGAAGGGGGGACAGTCGCAACTAATGAAAAACTGTTTTTT. It is translated as CASSQEGGTVATNEKLFF. The genes are TRBV4-3 and TRBJ1-4; 7 nucleotides line up with TRBD1. The germline gives CDR1 LGHNA, CDR2 YSLEER. V shed 0 bases and J 0 bases; nucleotides not matched to a gene: 7. This CDR3 contains 18 residues.